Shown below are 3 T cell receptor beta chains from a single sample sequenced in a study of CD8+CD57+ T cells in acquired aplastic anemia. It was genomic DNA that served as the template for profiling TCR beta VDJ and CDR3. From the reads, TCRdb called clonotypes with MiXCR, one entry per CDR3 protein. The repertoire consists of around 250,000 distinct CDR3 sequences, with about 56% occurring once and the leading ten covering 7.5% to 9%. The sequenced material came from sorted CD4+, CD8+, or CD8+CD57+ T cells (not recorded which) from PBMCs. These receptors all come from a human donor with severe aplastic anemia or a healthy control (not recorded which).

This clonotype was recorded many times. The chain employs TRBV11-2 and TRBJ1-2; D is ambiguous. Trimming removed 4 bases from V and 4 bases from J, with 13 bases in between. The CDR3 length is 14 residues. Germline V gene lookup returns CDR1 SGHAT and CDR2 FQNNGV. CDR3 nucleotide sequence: TGTGCCAGCAGCTCCGGGGTTAGTTCCTATGGCTACACCTTC. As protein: CASSSGVSSYGYTF. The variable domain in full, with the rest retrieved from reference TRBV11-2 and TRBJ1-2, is EAGVAQSPRYKIIEKRQSVAFWCNPISGHATLYWYQQILGQGPKLLIQFQNNGVVDDSQLPKDRFSAERLKGVDSTLKIQPAKLEDSAVYLCASSSGVSSYGYTFGSGTRLTVV.

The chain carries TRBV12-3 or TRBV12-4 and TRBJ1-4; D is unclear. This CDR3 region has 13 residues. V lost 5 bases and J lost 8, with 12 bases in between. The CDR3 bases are TGTGCCAGCAGTCTAAGGGCCGCCGAAAAACTGTTTTTT. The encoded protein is CASSLRAAEKLFF.

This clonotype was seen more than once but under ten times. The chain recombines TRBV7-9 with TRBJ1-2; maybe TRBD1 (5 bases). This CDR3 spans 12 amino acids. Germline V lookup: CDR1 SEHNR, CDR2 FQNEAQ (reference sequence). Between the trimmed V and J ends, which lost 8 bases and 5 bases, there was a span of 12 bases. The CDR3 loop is CASELRGYGYTF. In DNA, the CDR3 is TGTGCCAGCGAGCTTAGGGGTTATGGCTACACCTTC.